The rows below give T cell receptor beta chains drawn from one sample of a study of blood T cell repertoires in COVID-19. Here immunoSEQ multiplex PCR was the method, and the copy in TCRdb shows in-frame clones only, minus some. The sample shows roughly 120,000 clones, around four fifths of them seen only once. The sequenced material came from peripheral blood. These receptors originate from an older woman with acute or convalescent COVID-19. Both conserved end residues are part of each CDR3. D genes are given only for firm matches. A row's size may be missing; if present it is once, few, many or a size class.

size | V | D | CDR3
once | TRBV7-2 | NA | CASRLSTGNEQFF
NA | TRBV4-3 | NA | CASSQDPTLNTEAFF
few | TRBV2 | NA | CASSSTAGSPNYGYTF
NA | TRBV18 | TRBD1 | CASSPGQGDNQPQHF
NA | TRBV6-6 | NA | CASSQDSSNQPQHF
few | TRBV9 | TRBD2 | CASSTSGSRPTDTQYF
NA | TRBV28 | NA | CASSRPGQSQETQYF
NA | TRBV9 | NA | CASSVEQAPYGYTF
NA | TRBV5-1 | TRBD1 | CASRGTVSTNEKLFF
NA | TRBV18 | NA | CASSPRQISNQPQHF
NA | TRBV28 | NA | CASSSAISGNTIYF
NA | TRBV10-2 | TRBD1 | CASNQDRVGTQYF
NA | TRBV6-5 | NA | CAGGISGGELFF
NA | TRBV2 | NA | CASSFGEGNQPQHF
NA | TRBV19 | NA | CARSWRTGEKLFF
NA | TRBV19 | NA | CASSRAGVRETQYF
NA | TRBV6-5 | TRBD2 | CASSPGGTEVAQYF
NA | TRBV5-1 | NA | CASSSQSSSYEQYF
NA | TRBV11-2 | NA | CASSKTSQETQYF
few | TRBV4-3 | TRBD1 | CASSQETGGHQPQHF
few | TRBV12-5 | TRBD2 | CASVLLASGSETQYF
NA | TRBV5-1 | NA | CASSLDIENTIYF
NA | TRBV7-9 | NA | CASSRGRGAEETQYF
NA | TRBV7-3 | NA | CAIVPHQGSKNTEAFF
NA | TRBV30 | NA | CAWSSLGTRGEKLFF